This TCR beta chain came from a study of tissue T cells after allogeneic stem cell transplantation (dated by TCRdb to 2021 to 2024). As for the study more broadly: Over a roughly 3-year period, about seven adult allo-HCT recipients who had steroid-refractory GVHD were prospectively enrolled in a research-autopsy study. For viably preserved blood and marrow, CD3+ T cells were flow-sorted when cell numbers permitted, and smaller samples went directly to DNA extraction. On the human side, the study was prospective and observational, with no blinding or randomization. The study profiled TCR beta repertoires in many tissues obtained from research autopsies of patients with and without GVHD, and also in mouse models of GVHD. Gastrointestinal GVHD was present in all GVHD patients, several lines of GVHD-directed therapy were administered to all GVHD patients, and skin involvement was additionally present in four to six GVHD patients. Grafts from donors were received by all GVHD patients, with four grafts being unmodified and three being CD34-selected to deplete T cells.

The time point label for this specimen denotes: recipient (host-origin) PBMCs collected before allo-HCT. Results and caveats for the whole study, not just this receptor: The study did not establish which tissue TCRs were alloreactive or antigen-specific, and some clones may have been host cells that persisted. Few T cell clones were found to be shared across patients, but shared repertoire signatures across patients were revealed in a tissue-specific fashion by motif-based clustering. Blood and spleen T cells captured only a limited portion of the TCR repertoire detected in tissues, in both patients and mice. Sampling depth was acknowledged as a limitation, and the patient cohort was both small and clinically heterogeneous. Within patients, how anatomically similar tissues were was a major factor shaping TCR repertoire composition, regardless of disease or transplant status.

The germline V gene specifies SGHRS as CDR1 and YFSETQ as CDR2. V has 3 bases trimmed and J has 0 bases trimmed; junction bases matching no gene number 14. The CDR3 spans 18 residues, from the cysteine through the phenylalanine. Solely the CDR3 DNA is kept, with 54 bases framed from the first base. Receptor amplification or capture employed the immunoSEQ multiplex PCR assay. Adaptive Biotechnologies performed the TCRbeta CDR3 sequencing at survey depth and reported CDR3 sequences, V/J genes, productive frequency and template counts. Amplification of TCR beta CDR3 regions was performed from genomic DNA rather than from RNA. In the original analysis: Pairwise repertoire overlap between tissues was quantified with Jensen-Shannon divergence, where 1 means complete divergence and 0 identical. Based on pairwise JSD values, tissues were grouped by single-linkage agglomerative hierarchical clustering, and the results were shown as dendrograms. GLIPH2 was run on all patient samples with simulation_depth 1000, kmer_min_depth 3, cdr3_length_cutoff 8, keeping groups with more than two unique CDR3s. A standardized tissue-overlap score was generated by extrapolating Jaccard GLIPH-group overlap across patients to a standard repertoire size of 1000 clones. Associations of diversity with clinical or experimental variables used linear mixed-effect models with tissue fixed effects and individual random effects. Not all clones reach the TCRdb copy of this immuneACCESS table, which keeps in-frame sequences only. Checked studies attribute under half of the gap to unresolved V genes and leave the rest unexplained. V, J and clone size were drawn from that table, and D and trimming were deduced from the DNA. This sample holds 25,000 to 30,000 clones; roughly nine tenths were observed only once. The ten biggest clones cover approximately 2% of the sample.

This clone has more than one count but fewer than ten. Its antigen remains unidentified. Per-nucleotide qualities are absent, and no much larger clonotype sits a single base away. This receptor was identified in a male donor at least 60 years old who later had graft-versus-host disease after an allogeneic stem cell transplant. This receptor chain uses TRBV5-1 and TRBJ1-1, with 7 central nucleotides matching TRBD1. The source material was blood, sampled before transplantation. The CDR3 protein sequence reads: CASSSGTVPFFMNTEAFF. The DNA reads as follows: TGCGCCAGCAGCTCCGGGACAGTCCCTTTTTTTATGAACACTGAAGCTTTCTTT.